The text below deals with one T cell receptor (beta chain). This record comes from a study of blood T cell repertoires in COVID-19. About the research overall: PBMCs, B-cell-depleted T cells, or T cells were the source of the cDNA or gDNA that made up the material.

Here immunoSEQ multiplex PCR was the method, and the copy in TCRdb shows in-frame clones only, minus some. Of 140,000 to 150,000 clones in the sample, 75% to 90% were seen once. Cohort allocation depended upon clinical history that participants reported. The germline CDR1 and CDR2 sequences are SEHNR and FQNEAQ (reference sequence). The CDR3 spans 14 residues. Losses at the gene ends were 5 bases for V and 8 bases for J; bases not matched to a gene: 9. The source material was PBMCs or T cells enriched from blood (not recorded which). This sequence originates from a man aged 45-65 years who had recovered from COVID-19. V and J are TRBV7-9 and TRBJ2-1; 7 nucleotides match TRBD1. CDR3 nucleotide sequence: TGTGCCAGCAGCCCGCGACAGGGATCCCATGAGCAGTTCTTC. This codes for CASSPRQGSHEQFF.